This TCR beta chain derives from a study of T cell responses to AZD1222 COVID-19 vaccine. This clone was seen just once. TCRdb keeps only in-frame clones here, not all; method: immunoSEQ multiplex PCR. This table holds more than 100,000 clones, about nine tenths found once. The CDR3 is 15 residues long. Deletions cut 0 bases from V and 5 bases from J, with 9 bases between. In germline, CDR1 is SGDLS, CDR2 YYNGEE. V is TRBV9 and J is TRBJ1-6; D is ambiguous. The material was peripheral blood, obtained 28 days after the second AZD1222 dose. This receptor was taken from an adult who received the AZD1222 COVID-19 vaccine. The DNA for the CDR3 is TGTGCCAGCAGCGTAGGAAGGGCTCATAATTCACCCCTCCACTTT. This codes for CASSVGRAHNSPLHF.